The rows below give T cell receptor beta chains drawn from one sample of a study of T cell responses to AZD1222 COVID-19 vaccine. Assay: immunoSEQ multiplex PCR; the TCRdb copy retains only in-frame clones and omits some. The sample gives 90,000 to 140,000 clones, roughly 82% of which show up once; around 5% is in the top ten. Here the sequenced sample was peripheral blood, taken on day 0 of AZD1222 vaccination. The receptors here all came from an adult in good health. Both conserved end residues are part of each CDR3. D genes are given only for firm matches. Rows give clone size only sometimes, using once, few, many, or a class for an expanded clone.

d_gene	abundance	v_gene	j_gene	CDR3nt	CDR3aa
.	.	TRBV6-2/TRBV6-3	TRBJ1-1	TGTGCCAGCAGTTACAGCAGGGTAGGAGTCGGAACTGAAGCTTTCTTT	CASSYSRVGVGTEAFF
.	.	TRBV15	TRBJ2-5	TGTGCCACCAGCAGAGATGGGTCCGTGGGGAGAGAGACCCAGTACTTC	CATSRDGSVGRETQYF
.	.	TRBV4-1	TRBJ1-2	TGCGCCAGCAGCCTCCGTACAGGGAACTATGGCTACACCTTC	CASSLRTGNYGYTF
.	.	TRBV24-1	TRBJ2-3	TGTGCCACCAGTGGTCCAGGGGTGTTAAATACGCAGTATTTT	CATSGPGVLNTQYF
.	.	TRBV18	TRBJ2-7	TGTGCCAGCTCACCAAGGTTGGGGGAGCAGTACTTC	CASSPRLGEQYF
TRBD1	.	TRBV19	TRBJ1-1	TGTGCCAGTAGGCGACAGGGAGTACCTGAAGCTTTCTTT	CASRRQGVPEAFF
.	.	TRBV13	TRBJ2-7	TGTGCCAGCAGGGGCCCCGGCAGAGCCTACGAGCAGTACTTC	CASRGPGRAYEQYF
.	.	TRBV7-2	TRBJ2-1	TGTGCCAGCAGCTCCATACAGGGCAATGAGCAGTTCTTC	CASSSIQGNEQFF
.	.	TRBV18	TRBJ2-5	TGTGCCAGCTCACCGTTGGGGACGGACCAAGAGACCCAGTACTTC	CASSPLGTDQETQYF
.	.	TRBV4-2	TRBJ2-4	TGTGCCAGCAGCCAAGATGGTTTAGGGGGTACCAAAAACATTCAGTACTTC	CASSQDGLGGTKNIQYF
.	.	TRBV16	TRBJ1-1	TGTGCCAGCAGCCCGTACGGAGGGGGGACTGAAGCTTTCTTT	CASSPYGGGTEAFF
.	few	TRBV6-1	TRBJ2-7	TGTGCCAGCAGTGAAGCGTCGGGGGGCACCAACGAGCAGTACTTC	CASSEASGGTNEQYF
.	.	TRBV24-1	TRBJ2-3	TGTGCCACCAGTGATACTGTGGGCACAGATACGCAGTATTTT	CATSDTVGTDTQYF
.	few	TRBV6-5	TRBJ1-2	TGTGCCAGCAGCCGGACATCTAACTATGGCTACACCTTC	CASSRTSNYGYTF
.	.	TRBV4-2	TRBJ1-1	TGTGCCAGCAGCCCGGGACGGGAAAGGAACACTGAAGCTTTCTTT	CASSPGRERNTEAFF
.	.	TRBV30	TRBJ1-6	TGTGCCTGGAGTGAAGACAGACCCTGGTCACCCCTCCACTTT	CAWSEDRPWSPLHF
.	.	TRBV4-3	TRBJ1-1	TGCGCCAGCAGTCTAGACAGGAACACTGAAGCTTTCTTT	CASSLDRNTEAFF
.	.	TRBV7-9	TRBJ1-4	TGTGCCAGCAGCTTAGAAGCAGAAAAACTGTTTTTT	CASSLEAEKLFF
TRBD2	.	TRBV5-6	TRBJ2-2	TGTGCCAGCAGCTTTAGCGGCGGGGGGTACGCCGGGGAGCTGTTTTTT	CASSFSGGGYAGELFF
TRBD2	.	TRBV29-1	TRBJ2-3	TGCAGCGTTGAACCGGGGGGGCTGACAGATACGCAGTATTTT	CSVEPGGLTDTQYF
.	.	TRBV5-1	TRBJ2-1	TGCGCCAGCAGCTGGGACCCCCTCAATGAGCAGTTCTTC	CASSWDPLNEQFF
.	.	TRBV24-1	TRBJ2-7	TGTGCCACCATTTATGAGACAGAGGCTGAGCAGTACTTC	CATIYETEAEQYF
.	.	TRBV7-2	TRBJ1-4	TGTGCCAGCAGCTTAGTCACAGATGAAAAACTGTTTTTT	CASSLVTDEKLFF
TRBD1	.	TRBV30	TRBJ2-7	TGTGCCTGGAGCCGGGACAGGGAAGGGCGCGAGCAGTACTTC	CAWSRDREGREQYF
.	.	TRBV6-5	TRBJ1-1	TGTGCCAGCAGCGGTATGAACACTGAAGCTTTCTTT	CASSGMNTEAFF
.	.	TRBV7-2	TRBJ2-7	TGTGCCAGCCATGACAGTCGAACCTACGAGCAGTACTTC	CASHDSRTYEQYF
TRBD2	.	TRBV7-9	TRBJ2-1	TGTGCCAGCAGCCCGAAACGGGGGGTTCAGCGGGATGAGCAGTTCTTC	CASSPKRGVQRDEQFF
.	.	TRBV6-2/TRBV6-3	TRBJ2-7	TGTGCCAGCAGTTACTCGACGCCGGTCTCCTACGAGCAGTACTTC	CASSYSTPVSYEQYF
.	.	TRBV11-2	TRBJ2-7	TGTGCCAGCAGCCTGGGGAGTGCAGGGGCCTACGAGCAGTACTTC	CASSLGSAGAYEQYF